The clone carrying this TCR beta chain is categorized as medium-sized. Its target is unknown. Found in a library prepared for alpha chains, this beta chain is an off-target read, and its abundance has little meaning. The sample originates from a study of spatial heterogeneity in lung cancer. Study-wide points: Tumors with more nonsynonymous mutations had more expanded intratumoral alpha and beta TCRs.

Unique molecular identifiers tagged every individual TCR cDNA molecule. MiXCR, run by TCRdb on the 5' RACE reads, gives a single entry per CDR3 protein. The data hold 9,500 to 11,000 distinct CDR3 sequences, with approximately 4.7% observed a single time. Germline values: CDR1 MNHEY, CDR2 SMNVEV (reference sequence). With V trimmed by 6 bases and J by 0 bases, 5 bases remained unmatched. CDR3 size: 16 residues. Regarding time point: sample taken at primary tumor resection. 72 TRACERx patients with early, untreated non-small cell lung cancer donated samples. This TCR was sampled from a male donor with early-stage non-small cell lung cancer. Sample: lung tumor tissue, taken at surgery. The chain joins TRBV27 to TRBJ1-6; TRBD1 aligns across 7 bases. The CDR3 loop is CASRRGQSSYNSPLHF. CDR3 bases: TGTGCCAGCAGGAGGGGACAGAGCTCCTATAATTCACCCCTCCACTTT.